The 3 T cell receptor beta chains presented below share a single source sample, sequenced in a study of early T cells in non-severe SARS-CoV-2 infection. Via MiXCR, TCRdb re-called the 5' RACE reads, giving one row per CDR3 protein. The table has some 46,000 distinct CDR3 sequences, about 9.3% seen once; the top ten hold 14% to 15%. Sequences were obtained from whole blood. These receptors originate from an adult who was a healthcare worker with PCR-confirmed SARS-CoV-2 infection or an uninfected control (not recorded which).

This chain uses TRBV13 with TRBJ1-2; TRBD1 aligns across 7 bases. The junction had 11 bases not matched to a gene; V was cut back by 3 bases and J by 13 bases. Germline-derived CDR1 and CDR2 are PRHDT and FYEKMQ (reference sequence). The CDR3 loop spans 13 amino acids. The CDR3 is CASSLGGGQVGTF. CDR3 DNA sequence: TGTGCCAGCAGCTTGGGAGGGGGCCAGGTTGGCACCTTC.

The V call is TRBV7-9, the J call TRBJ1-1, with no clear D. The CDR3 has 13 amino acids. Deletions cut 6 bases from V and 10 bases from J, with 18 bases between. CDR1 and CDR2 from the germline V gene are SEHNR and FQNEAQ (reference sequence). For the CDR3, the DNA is TGTGCCAGCAGTACCTTTTCCGGGAGACTAGCTTTCTTT. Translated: CASSTFSGRLAFF.

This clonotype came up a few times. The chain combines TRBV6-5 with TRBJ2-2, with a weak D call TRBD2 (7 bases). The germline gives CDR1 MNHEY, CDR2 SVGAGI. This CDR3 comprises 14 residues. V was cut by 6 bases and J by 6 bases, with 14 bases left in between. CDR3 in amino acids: CASRSGGGAGELFF. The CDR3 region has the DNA TGTGCCAGCAGGTCCGGAGGGGGGGCCGGGGAGCTGTTTTTT.